This TCR beta chain derives from a study of early T cells in non-severe SARS-CoV-2 infection. Study results and caveats: Using VDJdb, the matching emphasized anti-spike CD8 responses while missing private and CD4 specificities.

Attached unique molecular identifiers marked individual cDNA molecules. MiXCR, run by TCRdb on the 5' RACE reads, gives a single entry per CDR3 protein. The sample carries 100,000 to 120,000 distinct CDR3 sequences, around 12% recorded once. Germline lookup yields CDR1 GTSNPN and CDR2 SVGIG (reference sequence). The length of the CDR3 is 15 residues. Between the trimmed V and J ends, which lost 0 bases and 9 bases, there was a span of 18 bases. As concerns this clonotype: As yet, its antigen is unknown.

The sample here was whole blood, taken at baseline. This clonotype was sampled from an adult who was a healthcare worker with PCR-confirmed SARS-CoV-2 infection or an uninfected control (not recorded which). The rearrangement joins TRBV30 to TRBJ2-1; no clear D. The CDR3 DNA follows: TGTGCCTGGAGTGTAATTTGGGCTAGTTCCCGTGAGCAGTTCTTC. This codes for CAWSVIWASSREQFF.